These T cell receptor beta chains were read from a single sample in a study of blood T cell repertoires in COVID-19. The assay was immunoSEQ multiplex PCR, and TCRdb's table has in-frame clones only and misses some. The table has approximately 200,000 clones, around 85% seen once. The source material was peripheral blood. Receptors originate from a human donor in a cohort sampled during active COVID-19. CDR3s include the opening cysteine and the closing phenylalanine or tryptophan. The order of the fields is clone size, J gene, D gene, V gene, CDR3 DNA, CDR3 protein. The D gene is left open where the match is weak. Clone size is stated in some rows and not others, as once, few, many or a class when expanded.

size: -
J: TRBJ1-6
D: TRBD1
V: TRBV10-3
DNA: TGTGCCATCAGTGCGTCACCGACAGGGCCTAATTCACCCCTCCACTTT
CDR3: CAISASPTGPNSPLHF

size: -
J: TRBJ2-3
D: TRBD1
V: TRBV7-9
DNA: TGTGCCAGCAGCCGCTTGGGACAGGGGGCAGATACGCAGTATTTT
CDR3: CASSRLGQGADTQYF

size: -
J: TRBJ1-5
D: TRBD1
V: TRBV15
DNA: TGTGCCACCAGCAGACCAAAAGGGGGCCCCGGGTTAGAGCAGCCCCAGCATTTT
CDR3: CATSRPKGGPGLEQPQHF

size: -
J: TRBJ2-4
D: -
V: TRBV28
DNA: TGTGCCAGCAGTTTACAGGGCCTCGCCGGACGCAACATTCAGTACTTC
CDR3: CASSLQGLAGRNIQYF

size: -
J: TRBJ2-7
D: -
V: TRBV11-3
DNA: TGTGCCAGCAGCTTAGGAGTGGGGCAATCGTACGAGCAGTACTTC
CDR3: CASSLGVGQSYEQYF

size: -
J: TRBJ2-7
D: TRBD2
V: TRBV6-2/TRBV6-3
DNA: TGTGCCAGCAGTAAAAATCCGGGACTAGCGGGAGTTTCCCACGAGCAGTACTTC
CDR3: CASSKNPGLAGVSHEQYF

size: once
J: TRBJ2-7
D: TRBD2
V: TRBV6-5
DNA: TGTGCCAGCAGTTACTTTACCGGGACTAGCTTACACGAGCAGTACTTC
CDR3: CASSYFTGTSLHEQYF

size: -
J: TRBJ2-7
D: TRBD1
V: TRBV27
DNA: TGTGCCAGCAGCCCCTCCCCCGGGACAGTTACCTACGAGCAGTACTTC
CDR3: CASSPSPGTVTYEQYF

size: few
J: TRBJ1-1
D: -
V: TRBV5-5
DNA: TGTGCCAGCACCCTAGTGATGGACAGTCCAGCTTTCTTT
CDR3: CASTLVMDSPAFF

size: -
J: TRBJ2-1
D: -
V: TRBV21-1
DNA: TGTGCCAGCAGCAAAGCGGTTGGACAGGGTGGCCATGAGCAGTTCTTC
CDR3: CASSKAVGQGGHEQFF

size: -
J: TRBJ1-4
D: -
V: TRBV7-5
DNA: TGTGCCAGAAGCTTAGGGGGCCCCCCCTCAACTAATGAAAAACTGTTTTTT
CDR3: CARSLGGPPSTNEKLFF